This TCR beta chain was recovered during a study of blood T cell repertoires in COVID-19. Measured with immunoSEQ multiplex PCR; TCRdb has only the in-frame clones, and not every one. The profile covers over 150,000 clones, with approximately 88% appearing a single time and roughly an eighth taken by the ten largest. The CDR3 spans 16 residues. Germline values: CDR1 MNHEY, CDR2 SMNVEV (reference sequence). V gave up 7 bases and J gave up 4 bases; unmatched junction bases: 8. This TCR came from a man younger than 35 with active or convalescent COVID-19. Sequencing was done on a sample of peripheral blood. This chain joins TRBV27 and TRBJ1-6, with 9 bases matching TRBD1. The CDR3 bases are TGTGCCAGCACCACAGGGGGCCGGCCTTATAATTCACCCCTCCACTTT. Translated: CASTTGGRPYNSPLHF.